The next 16 T cell receptor gamma chains were all read from a single sample in a study of intestinal T cells in coeliac disease. The TRG library came from 200 to 250 ng of biopsy DNA amplified with LymphoTrack primers. TCRdb called clones anew from the multiplex PCR reads with CATT. The sample shows around 630 gamma-chain clones, 40% to 55% of them seen only once. Each case's genomic DNA was extracted from ten roughly 5-µm formalin-fixed paraffin-embedded scrolls. The sample consisted of a duodenal biopsy. The receptors stem from a human donor with celiac disease.

The count of this clone is one. The V and J genes are TRGV10 and TRGJP1. TRGV10 is marked as an open reading frame, function uncertain. The junction had 11 bases not matched to a gene; V was cut back by 13 bases and J by 11 bases. The CDR3 has 11 amino acids. This CDR3 reads CAGVDGWFKIF. In DNA form, the CDR3 reads TGTGCTGGCGTGGACGGCTGGTTCAAGATATTT.

The chain uses TRGV9 and TRGJ1 or TRGJ2. The CDR3 is 15 amino acids. V shed 0 bases and J 6 bases; nucleotides not matched to a gene: 11. Germline V gene sequence: CDR1 GITISATS, CDR2 ISYDGTV (reference sequence). In DNA, the CDR3 is TGTGCCTTGTGGGAGGTGCAAAGGATTATTTATAAGAAACTCTTT. Translating gives CALWEVQRIIYKKLF.

This chain links TRGV2 with TRGJ1 or TRGJ2. V dropped 5 bases and J dropped 16; count of bases not matched to a gene: 11. Per germline, CDR1 EGSNGY and CDR2 YDSYNSKV. The CDR3 totals 10 residues. CDR3 residues: CATWGRAVLF. The DNA of the CDR3 is TGTGCCACCTGGGGACGGGCCGTTCTCTTT.

By its share, this clone is large (0.1 to 1%). The CDR3 nucleotides read TGTGCTGCGTGGGCATATAGTAGTGATTGGATCAAGACGTTT. Encoded protein: CAAWAYSSDWIKTF. J is TRGJP2 and V is TRGV10. TRGV10 is noted as an ORF with a role that remains uncertain. This CDR3 contains 14 residues. J was trimmed by 0 bases and V by 8 bases; bases with no gene match: 4.

This clone has only a few counts. The protein TCRdb gives is from a much larger clone and does not agree with this DNA's translation at residue 7, likely a read error; the protein shown here comes from the DNA. The V and J genes are TRGV2 and TRGJP2. Germline CDR1 EGSNGY, CDR2 YDSYNSKV. V dropped 2 bases and J dropped 8; count of bases not matched to a gene: 2. The CDR3 length is 12 residues. CDR3 DNA sequence: TGTGCCACCTGGGACGCAGATTGGATCAAGACGTTT. This sequence encodes CATWDADWIKTF.

This chain connects TRGV2 to TRGJ1 or TRGJ2. This CDR3 spans 13 amino acids. Trimming cost V 12 bases and J 7 bases; bases outside gene matches: 18. The germline gives CDR1 EGSNGY, CDR2 YDSYNSKV. The CDR3 reads CADLDSEGYKKLF. In nucleotides, the CDR3 is TGTGCCGACCTGGACTCTGAGGGGTATAAGAAACTCTTT.

About this clone itself: TCRdb's entry gives the protein of a much larger clone, which mismatches this DNA's translation at residue 7, likely from a read error; the protein reported here is translated from the DNA. This rearrangement joins TRGV8 to TRGJ1 or TRGJ2. From germline, CDR1 is VENAVY and CDR2 YDSYNSRV. Germline trimming cut 3 bases from V and 7 bases from J; bases unmatched to any gene: 15. This CDR3 contains 15 residues. This CDR3 is CATWDPARLWYKKLF. DNA for the CDR3: TGTGCCACCTGGGATCCGGCGCGATTATGGTATAAGAAACTCTTT.

This clone is hyperexpanded in the sample. The chain links TRGV11 to TRGJ1 or TRGJ2. TRGV11 is filed as an ORF, its function uncertain. The CDR3 consists of 9 residues. V shed 13 bases, J shed 6 bases, and the junction held 3 bases outside the gene matches. The CDR3 region has the DNA TGTGCCTGTTGTTATAAGAAACTCTTT. Translating it yields CACCYKKLF.

The chain couples TRGV8 to TRGJ1 or TRGJ2. CDR3 length equals 13 residues. In germline, CDR1 is VENAVY, CDR2 YDSYNSRV. The junction had 7 bases not matched to a gene; V was cut back by 3 bases and J by 5 bases. The CDR3 region is CATWDSGNYKKLF. CDR3 in DNA: TGTGCCACCTGGGATTCTGGGAATTATAAGAAACTCTTT.

The V and J genes are TRGV2 and TRGJ1 or TRGJ2. The trim removed 4 bases at V and 3 bases at J, leaving 12 bases unmatched. The CDR3 has 15 residues. Germline V gene sequence: CDR1 EGSNGY, CDR2 YDSYNSKV. The CDR3 is CATWDRAGIYYKKLF. The CDR3 bases are TGTGCCACCTGGGATCGGGCGGGGATTTATTATAAGAAACTCTTT.

In its sample, this clone ranks as large. Other DNA sequences from this sample encode an identical CDR3 as well. CDR3 in DNA: TGTGCCTTGTGGGAGGTGAGTAGGTTTTATTATAAGAAACTCTTT. This translates into CALWEVSRFYYKKLF. The chain employs TRGV9 and TRGJ1 or TRGJ2. V shed 0 bases, J shed 3 bases, and the junction held 8 bases outside the gene matches. CDR3 length: 15 residues. The germline CDR1 and CDR2 sequences are GITISATS and ISYDGTV (reference sequence).

This sequence joins TRGV10 and TRGJ1 or TRGJ2. TRGV10 is labeled an ORF, and its function is uncertain. The trim removed 13 bases at V and 10 bases at J, leaving 11 bases unmatched. CDR3 length: 10 amino acids. CDR3 nucleotides: TGTGCTGTGTTCATTATAAAGAAACTCTTT. This gives the protein CAVFIIKKLF.

The chain uses TRGV10 and TRGJP1. TRGV10 is labeled an ORF, and its function is uncertain. Trimming cost V 8 bases and J 10 bases; bases outside gene matches: 17. CDR3 size: 15 residues. As DNA, the CDR3 is TGTGCTGCGTGGGGATTGAGGGATGCGGTTTGGTTCAAGATATTT. It is translated as CAAWGLRDAVWFKIF.

J is TRGJ1 or TRGJ2 and V is TRGV8. This CDR3 contains 11 residues. V lost 6 bases and J lost 10; bases outside the gene matches: 9. Germline CDR1 and CDR2: VENAVY and YDSYNSRV. This CDR3 reads CATWIRAKKLF. CDR3 coding DNA: TGTGCCACCTGGATAAGGGCCAAGAAACTCTTT.

The chain uses TRGV2 and TRGJP1. Germline V CDR1 and CDR2: EGSNGY, YDSYNSKV. The CDR3 consists of 16 residues. V lost 5 bases and J lost 3; bases outside the gene matches: 12. The CDR3: CATWGRGGSTGWFKIF. The CDR3 DNA reads TGTGCCACCTGGGGACGGGGGGGGTCCACTGGTTGGTTCAAGATATTT.

This clone was found a few times. The protein given by TCRdb reflects a much larger clone and differs at residue 6 from this DNA's translation, likely from a read error; the protein shown is the DNA's translation. The J gene is TRGJP1, the V gene TRGV10. TRGV10 is filed as an ORF, its function uncertain. V shed 8 bases, J shed 6 bases, and the junction held 10 bases outside the gene matches. The CDR3 contains 14 residues. CDR3 residues: CAAWDLRAGWFKIF. CDR3 DNA: TGTGCTGCGTGGGATCTTAGGGCTGGTTGGTTCAAGATATTT.